The 25 T cell receptor beta chains below were found in one sample sequenced in a study of early T cells in non-severe SARS-CoV-2 infection (dated by TCRdb to about 2021). Receptors were amplified or captured by 5' RACE. Sequencing used a NextSeq 500. Using fastp at Q25 and MiXCR, TCRdb reprocessed the public reads and kept productive beta chains. Rows with one shared CDR3 protein collapse into an entry with the most common genes and DNA. The sample table lists roughly 28,000 distinct CDR3 sequences, around 4.6% of them with a count of one. The top ten clones comprise approximately 10% of the sample. The sample was whole blood. These receptors all come from an adult who was a healthcare worker with PCR-confirmed SARS-CoV-2 infection or an uninfected control (not recorded which).

This clonotype has at least ten counts. V gene TRBV20-1 combines with J gene TRBJ1-1; D might be TRBD1 (6 bases). The V gene's germline CDR1 is DFQATT and CDR2 SNEGSKA (reference sequence). The length of the CDR3 is 14 residues. V was pared by 6 bases and J by 3 bases, with 17 bases between. The CDR3 DNA reads as TGCAGTGCGCCCCGAGGGGGGGCGGACACTGAAGCTTTCTTT. This sequence encodes CSAPRGGADTEAFF.

This clonotype was observed many times. This CDR3 is CSALRSPEAFF. For the CDR3, the DNA is TGCAGTGCTCTACGATCCCCTGAAGCTTTCTTT. This chain connects TRBV20-1 to TRBJ1-1, with D unresolved. Germline CDR1 DFQATT, CDR2 SNEGSKA (reference sequence). The CDR3 covers 11 residues. V lost 5 bases, J lost 6 bases, and 10 bases lay in between.

This clonotype was seen repeatedly, ten times or more. The chain joins TRBV12-3 or TRBV12-4 to TRBJ2-3; no reliable D call. V lost 3 bases, J lost 5 bases, and 12 bases lay in between. The CDR3 has 14 residues. This chain's CDR3 is CASSLGRAQDTQYF. CDR3 nucleotides: TGTGCCAGCAGTTTGGGTAGGGCCCAAGATACGCAGTATTTT.

This clonotype occurred many times. The chain has TRBV29-1 and TRBJ2-1; a weak D match, TRBD2 (5 bases). The CDR3 covers 11 residues. Germline V gives CDR1 SQVTM, CDR2 ANQGSEA. The ends were cut back, 7 bases at V and 9 bases at J, with 13 bases in the middle. The CDR3 region has the DNA TGCAGCGCATCGGGGAGCAGTGAGCAGTTCTTC. Translation gives CSASGSSEQFF.

There are many counts of this clonotype. The gene calls are TRBV10-3 and TRBJ2-7, with 9 nucleotides matching TRBD1. The CDR3 spans 15 residues. Per germline, CDR1 ENHRY and CDR2 SYGVKD. Losses at the gene ends were 2 bases for V and 2 bases for J; bases not matched to a gene: 4. The DNA of the CDR3 is TGTGCCATCAGTGAGGGACAGGGGTACCCCTACGAGCAGTACGTC. Protein product: CAISEGQGYPYEQYV.

This clonotype was found many times. The chain carries TRBV4-2 and TRBJ2-1; either TRBD1 or TRBD2 may supply D (5 bases each). The V gene's germline CDR1 is LGHNA and CDR2 YNFKEQ. V was shortened by 1 base and J by 5 bases, with 27 bases between the two germline ends. The CDR3 has 20 residues. CDR3 amino acids: CASSQGRSVMSFEGHNEQFF. CDR3 nucleotides: TGTGCCAGCAGCCAAGGGAGAAGCGTTATGAGTTTCGAGGGGCACAATGAGCAGTTCTTC.

This clonotype was seen many times. The J gene is TRBJ1-6, the V gene TRBV7-9; possibly TRBD1 for D (5 bases). The CDR3 totals 14 residues. Trimming left V 5 bases short and J 8 bases short, with 13 bases between. CDR1 is SEHNR and CDR2 is FQNEAQ in the germline V gene (reference sequence). The CDR3 sequence is CASSLGSGDSPLHF. The CDR3 nucleotides read TGTGCCAGCAGCCTCGGGTCGGGGGATTCACCCCTCCACTTT. Filled out from reference TRBV7-9 and TRBJ1-6, the complete variable domain reads DTGVSQNPRHKITKRGQNVTFRCDPISEHNRLYWYRQTLGQGPEFLTYFQNEAQLEKSRLLSDRFSAERPKGSFSTLEIQRTEQGDSAMYLCASSLGSGDSPLHFGNGTRLTVT.

This clonotype was seen many times. V usage is TRBV20-1 and J usage is TRBJ1-6; 11 positions agree with TRBD1. Germline trimming cut 6 bases from V and 1 base from J; bases unmatched to any gene: 8. The germline gives CDR1 DFQATT, CDR2 SNEGSKA (reference sequence). The CDR3 extends over 17 amino acids. The CDR3 loop is CSARTGGPTSYNSPLHF. The CDR3 region has the DNA TGCAGTGCGAGGACAGGGGGCCCTACATCCTATAATTCACCCCTCCACTTT.

This clonotype has more than one count but fewer than ten. This chain joins TRBV18 and TRBJ1-1, with D perhaps TRBD1 (6 bases). The length of the CDR3 is 14 residues. Trimming cost V 3 bases and J 2 bases, with 10 bases left between them. Germline CDR1 and CDR2: KGHSH and LQKENI. CDR3 in DNA: TGTGCCAGCTCACCTAGACAGGACAACACTGAAGCTTTCTTT. Its protein product is CASSPRQDNTEAFF.

This clonotype was counted many times. J is TRBJ2-3 and V is TRBV7-8; D is perhaps TRBD1 or TRBD2 (6 bases each). Trimming took 5 bases from V and 5 from J, leaving 20 bases between them. CDR1 and CDR2 (germline): SGHVS, FQNEAQ. The CDR3 has 16 residues. The CDR3 sequence is CASSRRGRQRGDTQYF. CDR3 nucleotides: TGTGCCAGCAGCCGGAGGGGGAGGCAACGCGGAGATACGCAGTATTTT.

In its sample, this clonotype was seen many times. The rearrangement uses TRBV5-1 and TRBJ2-7, with TRBD1 matching 7 bases. Per germline, CDR1 SGHRS and CDR2 YFSETQ. The V segment lost 4 bases and the J segment 2 bases; nucleotides outside the gene matches: 9. The CDR3 has 15 residues. The CDR3 DNA reads TGCGCCAGCAGCCTCCGGGACAGTTCTACCTACGAGCAGTACTTC. Translation: CASSLRDSSTYEQYF.

This clonotype was seen a few times. The chain uses TRBV28 and TRBJ2-7; possibly TRBD1 for D (9 bases). Germline V CDR1 and CDR2: MDHEN, SYDVKM. The CDR3 has 15 amino acids. V gave up 10 bases and J gave up 4 bases, with 23 bases separating them. CDR3 sequence (DNA): TGTGCCACTCTCCCGGGGGGGACAGGGTTGTACGAGCAGTACTTC. Its translation is CATLPGGTGLYEQYF.

The sample holds many counts of this clonotype. The rearrangement links TRBV20-1 to TRBJ1-6; maybe TRBD1 (6 bases). There are 11 residues in the CDR3. The ends were cut back, 7 bases at V and 8 bases at J, with 9 bases in the middle. Germline CDR1 reads DFQATT; CDR2 reads SNEGSKA (reference sequence). The CDR3 coding sequence is TGCAGTGACAGGGTTGATTCACCCCTCCACTTT. Translation gives CSDRVDSPLHF.

The table lists this clonotype with many counts. This may come from a read error, since a much larger clone is one base off. J is TRBJ2-1 and V is TRBV7-3; 8 positions agree with TRBD2. The CDR3 spans 15 residues. Germline V gene sequence: CDR1 SGHTA, CDR2 FQGTGA. The junction had 5 bases not matched to a gene; V was cut back by 4 bases and J by 3 bases. The CDR3: CASSWSGSDYNEQFF. Written as DNA, the CDR3 is TGTGCCAGCAGCTGGAGCGGGAGTGACTACAATGAGCAGTTCTTC.

This clonotype was seen many times. V is TRBV4-3 and J is TRBJ2-2, with 11 bases aligning to TRBD2. The CDR3 totals 16 residues. J lost 7 bases, V lost 1 base, and 5 bases had no gene match. Per the germline V gene, CDR1 is LGHNA and CDR2 is YSLEER. CDR3 amino acids: CASSQGLAGRGGELFF. The CDR3 DNA reads as TGCGCCAGCAGCCAAGGACTAGCGGGGCGCGGCGGGGAGCTGTTTTTT.

This clonotype is deemed medium-sized. The V gene is TRBV5-5, the J gene TRBJ2-1, with D perhaps matching TRBD2 (6 bases). Germline loops: CDR1 SGHKS, CDR2 YYEKEE (reference sequence). This CDR3 is built from 18 residues. Trimming took 4 bases from V and 0 from J, leaving 20 bases between them. The CDR3 reads CASSPRTSMESSYNEQFF. The CDR3 DNA is TGTGCCAGCAGCCCTCGTACTAGCATGGAGAGCTCCTACAATGAGCAGTTCTTC.

By share of the sample, this clonotype is medium-sized. The chain employs TRBV10-3 and TRBJ2-6; D might be TRBD1 (6 bases). Deletions cut 6 bases from V and 1 base from J, with 7 bases between. Looked up from germline, CDR1 is ENHRY and CDR2 is SYGVKD. The CDR3 length is 14 residues. DNA for the CDR3: TGTGCCATCAGGGGGACATCTGGGGCCAACGTCCTGACTTTC. As protein: CAIRGTSGANVLTF.

This clonotype was picked up many times. V and J are TRBV7-2 and TRBJ2-3; D unresolved. In germline, CDR1 is SGHTA, CDR2 FQGNSA. The CDR3 extends over 15 amino acids. Trimming took off 4 bases at V and 4 bases at J, with 15 bases between the two ends. DNA of the CDR3: TGTGCCAGCAGCTCTGCTCTCTCCCGGGCAGATACGCAGTATTTT. Protein product: CASSSALSRADTQYF.

This clonotype was recorded many times. V and J are TRBV5-1 and TRBJ1-5; tentative D call: TRBD1 (6 bases). Germline CDR1 is SGHRS and CDR2 is YFSETQ. CDR3 length: 15 residues. The V and J ends lost 3 bases and 5 bases respectively, with 15 bases between them. CDR3: CASSSGGREDQPQHF. The DNA of the CDR3 is TGCGCCAGCAGCTCCGGGGGGCGGGAGGATCAGCCCCAGCATTTT.

The chain employs TRBV29-1 and TRBJ2-1; D gene uncertain. Trimming took 2 bases from V and 6 from J, leaving 11 bases between them. This CDR3 contains 13 residues. The V gene's germline CDR1 is SQVTM and CDR2 ANQGSEA. For the CDR3, the DNA is TGCAGCGTTGAATTTGGGGTTGGCAATGAGCAGTTCTTC. Translated, it gives CSVEFGVGNEQFF.

This clonotype occurred many times. The chain couples TRBV7-2 to TRBJ2-3; D call uncertain. V was trimmed by 5 bases and J by 1 base, leaving 10 bases between them. Germline lookup yields CDR1 SGHTA and CDR2 FQGNSA. The CDR3 covers 14 residues. The CDR3 coding sequence is TGTGCCAGCAGCCCTACGATAGGCACAGATACGCAGTATTTT. Its translation is CASSPTIGTDTQYF.

This clonotype was observed many times. V is TRBV30 and J is TRBJ1-2, with TRBD1 matching 7 bases. The germline V gene has CDR1 GTSNPN and CDR2 SVGIG (reference sequence). V dropped 4 bases and J dropped 5; count of bases not matched to a gene: 4. This CDR3 is built from 12 residues. This chain's CDR3 is CAWTPTGYGYTF. DNA for the CDR3: TGTGCCTGGACCCCGACAGGGTATGGCTACACCTTC.

The CDR3 sequence is CASSLSLNEQFF. The DNA for the CDR3 is TGCGCCAGCAGCTTGTCCCTCAATGAGCAGTTCTTC. The chain employs TRBV5-1 and TRBJ2-1; D call uncertain. This CDR3 is built from 12 residues. In germline, CDR1 is SGHRS, CDR2 YFSETQ. Between the trimmed V and J ends, which lost 1 base and 6 bases, there was a span of 5 bases.

This clonotype showed up many times. The chain is built from TRBV20-1 and TRBJ1-5; D not certain. V was clipped by 6 bases and J by 4 bases, with 16 bases between them. CDR3 size: 14 residues. Germline lookup yields CDR1 DFQATT and CDR2 SNEGSKA (reference sequence). The CDR3 bases are TGCAGTGCAAACGACGGATATCCTAATCAGCCCCAGCATTTT. Translating it yields CSANDGYPNQPQHF.

This clonotype was detected many times. The rearrangement uses TRBV11-2 and TRBJ2-3; 9 positions match TRBD2. The CDR3 contains 20 residues. V shed 1 base, J shed 4 bases, and the junction held 18 bases outside the gene matches. Germline assignment: CDR1 SGHAT and CDR2 FQNNGV. DNA of the CDR3: TGTGCCAGCAGCTTAGCTCGGTTCGGCGGGAGGGCCGAGGGTGCAGATACGCAGTATTTT. Its translation: CASSLARFGGRAEGADTQYF.